This TCR beta chain was recorded in a study of T-cell reconstitution after alpha-beta-depleted transplantation in children. Whole-study findings and limits: A year had passed since transplant, and T-cell counts and diversity by then came mostly from newly produced T cells. Alpha-beta T cells about two months after transplant reportedly derived from several hundred expanded graft clones. The high TCRbeta diversity at day 60 in some patients came from surviving recipient T cells and thymic progenitors.

About this clonotype: Its antigen is unidentified.

The germline CDR1 and CDR2 sequences are SGHRS and YFSETQ. Trimming removed 0 bases from V and 0 bases from J; junction bases left unmatched: 8. The CDR3 runs 18 residues. Researchers prepared the TCRbeta library using unique molecular identifiers, the study reports. TCRdb reprocessed the PCR reads via MiXCR and lists one record per CDR3 protein. The table shows about 240,000 distinct CDR3 sequences, with 25% occurring only once. This receptor was obtained from a girl aged 2 to 10 with Fanconi anemia, due to receive a stem cell transplant. Source: PBMCs, taken before TCRalphabeta/CD19-depleted stem cell transplant. J is TRBJ2-1 and V is TRBV5-1; 8 bases map to TRBD2. The CDR3 is CASSLAGDGRASYNEQFF. The CDR3 DNA reads as TGCGCCAGCAGCTTGGCCGGCGACGGGAGGGCCTCCTACAATGAGCAGTTCTTC. Using reference TRBV5-1 and TRBJ2-1 for the parts outside the CDR3, the full variable domain is KAGVTQTPRYLIKTRGQQVTLSCSPISGHRSVSWYQQTPGQGLQFLFEYFSETQRNKGNFPGRFSGRQFSNSRSEMNVSTLELGDSALYLCASSLAGDGRASYNEQFFGPGTRLTVL.